A selection of T cell receptor beta chains follows, all from one sample in a study of a mutant IDH1 vaccine in newly diagnosed glioma. Method: immunoSEQ multiplex PCR; TCRdb's copy keeps in-frame clones and lacks some. Here the sample spans just under 95,000 clones, 83% being singletons. The sample consisted of PBMCs, taken from a glioma patient treated with radiotherapy, temozolomide or both. These receptors originate from a woman in her 50s with glioma. Each CDR3 is given with its conserved first and last residue. The D gene is left open where the match is weak. Part of the rows lack a size; the others show once, few, many or a class for expanded clones.

j_call clone_size d_call v_call cdr3_aa cdr3_nt
TRBJ2-7 - - TRBV9 CASSPWDVSYEQYF TGTGCCAGCAGCCCTTGGGACGTCTCCTACGAGCAGTACTTC
TRBJ2-7 - - TRBV6-6 CASSYGRAEYEQYF TGTGCCAGCAGTTACGGCAGGGCCGAATACGAGCAGTACTTC
TRBJ1-3 - - TRBV4-1 CASSQEGVGYSGNTIYF TGCGCCAGCAGCCAAGAGGGAGTGGGGTACTCTGGAAACACCATATATTTT
TRBJ2-7 - TRBD2 TRBV11-1 CASSPRLAGYEQYF TGTGCCAGCAGCCCTCGACTAGCGGGATACGAGCAGTACTTC
TRBJ2-7 - - TRBV13 CASSLALSYEQYF TGTGCCAGCAGCTTAGCCCTCTCCTACGAGCAGTACTTC
TRBJ2-5 - TRBD1 TRBV5-4 CASSAGQGMGETQYF TGTGCCAGCAGCGCGGGACAGGGGATGGGAGAGACCCAGTACTTC
TRBJ1-1 once - TRBV11-3 CASAKRGDTEAFF TGTGCCAGCGCAAAGAGGGGAGACACTGAAGCTTTCTTT
TRBJ1-1 - - TRBV5-6 CASSIQGSGAFF TGTGCCAGCAGCATACAGGGTTCTGGAGCTTTCTTT
TRBJ1-2 - TRBD1 TRBV27 CASRQTGTNYGYTF TGTGCCAGCAGACAGACAGGGACTAACTATGGCTACACCTTC
TRBJ1-1 - - TRBV5-8 CASSFYEAFF TGTGCCAGCAGCTTTTATGAAGCTTTCTTT
TRBJ1-4 - - TRBV30 CAWSRRDIATNEKLFF TGTGCCTGGAGTCGCCGGGACATTGCAACTAATGAAAAACTGTTTTTT
TRBJ1-3 - TRBD1 TRBV6-1 CASSEAGGARNTIYF TGTGCCAGCAGTGAAGCAGGGGGCGCGCGAAACACCATATATTTT
TRBJ1-5 - - TRBV9 CASSGGRNQPQHF TGTGCCAGCAGCGGGGGACGGAATCAGCCCCAGCATTTT
TRBJ2-5 - - TRBV5-1 CASSLDPSETQYF TGCGCCAGCAGCTTGGACCCATCTGAGACCCAGTACTTC
TRBJ2-5 - - TRBV29-1 CSVEEGWETQYF TGCAGCGTTGAAGAGGGATGGGAGACCCAGTACTTC
TRBJ1-2 - - TRBV11-2 CASSLFGRKVGYTF TGTGCCAGCAGCTTGTTTGGCAGGAAAGTAGGCTACACCTTC
TRBJ2-2 - - TRBV5-6 CASSRLNLNTGELFF TGTGCCAGCAGTCGACTTAACTTAAACACCGGGGAGCTGTTTTTT
TRBJ2-7 few - TRBV6-1 CASSEFNSPYEQYF TGTGCCAGCAGTGAATTTAACAGTCCCTACGAGCAGTACTTC
TRBJ1-5 - - TRBV2 CASSVQGGGSNQPQHF TGTGCCAGCAGTGTTCAAGGGGGGGGGAGCAATCAGCCCCAGCATTTT
TRBJ1-1 - TRBD1 TRBV11-2 CASSGRTGTTEAFF TGTGCCAGCAGCGGTCGGACAGGGACAACTGAAGCTTTCTTT
TRBJ1-2 few - TRBV27 CASSLSWVSYGYTF TGTGCCAGCAGTTTATCGTGGGTTAGCTATGGCTACACCTTC